The 25 T cell receptor beta chains given below trace back to one sample, sequenced in a study of metastatic and nonmetastatic thyroid tumors (dated by TCRdb to 2018 to 2021). Library creation used PCR. TCRdb shows the sequencer as Illumina HiSeq 4000. TCRdb reran the public reads through fastp at Q25 and MiXCR, keeping productive beta chains. Present in this sample are 15,000 or so clones, about 13% of which were seen just once. The ten largest account for about 28% of the sample. Before undergoing thyroid surgery, none of the patients had been given any kind of treatment. The sequencing input was blood. These receptors were obtained from a female donor with papillary thyroid cancer or a benign thyroid nodule (not recorded which). Some clones in this sample may be carry-over from other donors' samples.

This clone qualifies as medium-sized. This chain joins TRBV15 and TRBJ2-7, with 7 bases that match TRBD2. Germline lookup yields CDR1 LNHNV and CDR2 YYDKDF (reference sequence). This CDR3 contains 14 residues. The V gene end was trimmed by 0 bases and the J gene end by 4 bases; junction bases not matched to a gene: 3. The CDR3 nucleotides are TGTGCCACCAGCAGAGACGGGGGGATATACGAGCAGTACTTC. It translates to CATSRDGGIYEQYF.

In this sample, this clone is medium-sized (0.01 to 0.1%). The rearrangement joins TRBV6-1 to TRBJ1-2; 7 bases are shared with TRBD1. Germline CDR1 is MNHNS and CDR2 is SASEGT. V shed 0 bases, J shed 5 bases, and the junction held 3 bases outside the gene matches. The CDR3 length is 14 residues. DNA of the CDR3: TGTGCCAGCAGTGAAGCCCCACAGGGGTATGGCTACACCTTC. Its protein is CASSEAPQGYGYTF.

This clone was recorded at least ten times. V is TRBV4-3 and J is TRBJ2-7, with a tentative D call TRBD1 (5 bases). CDR1 is LGHNA, CDR2 YSLEER, per germline. The CDR3 runs to 15 residues. The V end was cut by 1 base, the J end by 0 bases, with 10 bases between. This chain's CDR3 is CASSQGAGHSYEQYF. CDR3 nucleotide sequence: TGCGCCAGCAGCCAAGGGGCCGGACACTCCTACGAGCAGTACTTC.

This clone appeared many times. The chain is built from TRBV5-4 and TRBJ2-7; no clear D gene. V was pared by 4 bases and J by 0 bases, with 11 bases between. The germline CDR1 and CDR2 sequences are SGHNT and YYREEE (reference sequence). The CDR3 loop spans 14 amino acids. This chain's CDR3 is CASSRTVSSYEQYF. The CDR3 coding sequence is TGTGCCAGCAGCCGGACGGTCAGCTCCTACGAGCAGTACTTC.

This clone appeared many times. The chain is built from TRBV5-5 and TRBJ2-7; D might be TRBD1 or TRBD2, each matching 5 bases. The CDR3 totals 13 residues. V was clipped by 0 bases and J by 6 bases, with 10 bases between them. Germline values: CDR1 SGHKS, CDR2 YYEKEE (reference sequence). The CDR3 DNA reads TGTGCCAGCAGCTTGGCATTTGGGGGCGAGCAGTACTTC. Translating it yields CASSLAFGGEQYF.

This clone was counted at least ten times. This sequence joins TRBV5-8 and TRBJ2-1; 12 nucleotides match TRBD2. The junction had 5 bases not matched to a gene; V was cut back by 2 bases and J by 8 bases. Germline CDR1 is SGHTS and CDR2 is YDEGEE. The CDR3 extends over 15 amino acids. The CDR3 sequence: CASSFLAGGPDEQFF. CDR3 in DNA: TGTGCCAGCAGCTTTCTAGCGGGAGGGCCGGATGAGCAGTTCTTC.

This clone was picked up many times. The V gene is TRBV3-1, the J gene TRBJ1-2; TRBD1 aligns across 7 bases. Germline trimming cut 3 bases from V and 5 bases from J; bases unmatched to any gene: 12. The germline gives CDR1 LGHDT, CDR2 YNNKEL (reference sequence). CDR3 length equals 16 residues. CDR3 in DNA: TGTGCCAGCAGCCAGGGATCCGGGACAGTCCCTTATGGCTACACCTTC. Encoded protein: CASSQGSGTVPYGYTF.

This clone was counted many times. The chain is built from TRBV28 and TRBJ2-7; D perhaps matches TRBD2 (6 bases). Trimming stripped 4 bases from V and 3 bases from J, with 13 bases between. The germline gives CDR1 MDHEN, CDR2 SYDVKM. The CDR3 runs to 14 residues. The CDR3 DNA is TGTGCCAGCAGTTCCCAGGGAGGACACTACGAGCAGTACTTC. It is translated as CASSSQGGHYEQYF.

This rearrangement joins TRBV15 to TRBJ1-3; no firm D call. The CDR3 sequence is 15 residues long. Trimming shortened V by 4 bases and J by 2 bases, and 12 bases separated the two germline ends. Germline CDR1 LNHNV, CDR2 YYDKDF (reference sequence). This CDR3 is CATSTYSSTGNTIYF. The CDR3 nucleotides read TGTGCCACCAGCACCTACAGTTCTACTGGAAACACCATATATTTT.

This clone came up many times. The chain joins TRBV19 to TRBJ2-7; D remains ambiguous. Germline V gene data show CDR1 as LNHDA and CDR2 as SQIVND (reference sequence). The CDR3 totals 14 residues. The V end was cut by 8 bases, the J end by 0 bases, with 14 bases between. The CDR3 nucleotides read TGTGCCAGTTCTACTGTGCTGAACTCCTACGAGCAGTACTTC. Residues: CASSTVLNSYEQYF.

This clone was recorded at least ten times. The rearrangement links TRBV7-9 to TRBJ2-1, with 7 positions matching TRBD2. The trim removed 11 bases at V and 0 bases at J, leaving 4 bases unmatched. The germline V gene encodes CDR1 SEHNR and CDR2 FQNEAQ (reference sequence). The CDR3 consists of 13 residues. As DNA, the CDR3 is TGTGCCGGGGGGGAGAGCTCCTACAATGAGCAGTTCTTC. Amino acids: CAGGESSYNEQFF.

This clone showed up many times. The sample holds other DNA sequences that translate to the same CDR3. The chain combines TRBV6-1 with TRBJ1-1, with D perhaps matching TRBD1 (5 bases). Germline V lookup: CDR1 MNHNS, CDR2 SASEGT. The CDR3 is 12 amino acids. The V and J ends lost 11 bases and 3 bases respectively, with 13 bases between them. The CDR3 region has the DNA TGTGCCTCAAGGGGCGGTTACACTGAAGCTTTCTTT. It translates to CASRGGYTEAFF.

The chain carries TRBV3-1 and TRBJ2-3; 7 positions match TRBD1. The CDR3 spans 15 residues. The V gene end was trimmed by 1 base and the J gene end by 2 bases; junction bases not matched to a gene: 3. Germline lookup yields CDR1 LGHDT and CDR2 YNNKEL (reference sequence). As DNA, the CDR3 is TGTGCCAGCAGCCAAGGACAGGGCGACACAGATACGCAGTATTTT. This codes for CASSQGQGDTDTQYF.

This clone was seen ten or more times. CDR3 protein: CASSPPLQGSSYEQYF. The CDR3 region has the DNA TGTGCCAGCTCACCACCGCTGCAGGGGAGCTCCTACGAGCAGTACTTC. The chain couples TRBV18 to TRBJ2-7, with D possibly being TRBD1 (6 bases). The CDR3 loop spans 16 amino acids. V was clipped by 0 bases and J by 0 bases, with 12 bases between them. From germline, CDR1 is KGHSH and CDR2 LQKENI.

This clone counts as medium-sized (0.01 to 0.1%). The chain recombines TRBV28 with TRBJ2-2; 7 bases line up with TRBD2. Germline lookup yields CDR1 MDHEN and CDR2 SYDVKM. The CDR3 covers 16 residues. The V segment lost 2 bases and the J segment 5 bases; nucleotides outside the gene matches: 8. The CDR3 spells CASSLNAGVMTGELFF. The DNA of the CDR3 is TGTGCCAGCAGTTTAAACGCGGGAGTAATGACCGGGGAGCTGTTTTTT. The variable domain in full, completed from reference TRBV28 and TRBJ2-2, reads DVKVTQSSRYLVKRTGEKVFLECVQDMDHENMFWYRQDPGLGLRLIYFSYDVKMKEKGDIPEGYSVSREKKERFSLILESASTNQTSMYLCASSLNAGVMTGELFFGEGSRLTVL.

This clone was seen repeatedly, ten times or more. The chain couples TRBV7-2 to TRBJ2-3, with D unresolved. Trimming pared 6 bases from V and 0 bases from J, leaving 25 bases between. This CDR3 region has 19 residues. The germline CDR1 and CDR2 sequences are SGHTA and FQGNSA. CDR3 loop: CASRFPRAGVPPSTDTQYF. The CDR3 region has the DNA TGTGCCAGCAGATTCCCCCGGGCAGGCGTACCGCCTAGCACAGATACGCAGTATTTT.

Details on this clone: One end of the junction is discordant with germline, which a read error may explain. This chain connects TRBV6-2 or TRBV6-3 to TRBJ1-5, with 9 nucleotides matching TRBD1. Looked up from germline, CDR1 is MNHEY and CDR2 is SVGEGT. The CDR3 runs to 14 residues. The CDR3, as DNA: TGTGCCATCAGTTGGGGACAGGGCGCCCAGCCCCAGCATTTT. Protein sequence: CAISWGQGAQPQHF.

The sample holds one count of this clone. Mismatch with germline at one junction end may stem from a read error. Other DNA sequences in this sample translate to the same CDR3. The DNA for the CDR3 is TGTGCCAGCAGCTTAGTCGCGGGTGTTGAGACACAGTACTTC. Its translation: CASSLVAGVETQYF. The V and J genes are TRBV7-2 and TRBJ2-5, with a tentative D call TRBD2 (5 bases). The CDR3 covers 14 residues. Germline V CDR1 and CDR2: SGHTA, FQGNSA.

CDR3 amino acids: CASGVGVPSSYNEQFF. The CDR3 bases are TGTGCCAGCGGGGTGGGGGTGCCGAGCTCCTACAATGAGCAGTTCTTC. J is TRBJ2-1 and V is TRBV11-1; D is tentatively TRBD1 or TRBD2 (5 bases each). The CDR3 loop spans 16 amino acids. V was cut by 8 bases and J by 0 bases, with 17 bases left in between. The germline V gene has CDR1 SGHAT and CDR2 FQDESV (reference sequence).

This clone occurred a few times. Germline and junction disagree at one end, which may indicate a read error. The rearrangement uses TRBV28 and TRBJ1-5; tentatively, D is TRBD1 (5 bases). The germline V gene has CDR1 MDHEN and CDR2 SYDVKM. This CDR3 is built from 14 residues. The CDR3 is CTSSWEDLRQTQHF. CDR3 DNA sequence: TGTACCAGCAGTTGGGAGGATCTAAGACAGACCCAGCATTTT.

This clone occurred a few times. The gene calls are TRBV28 and TRBJ2-4; D possibly uses TRBD1 or TRBD2 (5 bases each). V was trimmed by 10 bases and J by 2 bases, leaving 18 bases between them. This CDR3 contains 15 residues. Germline loops: CDR1 MDHEN, CDR2 SYDVKM. The DNA for the CDR3 is TGTGCCATCAGGGAGACCGGGGCCTCCAAAAACATTCAGTACTTC. Protein sequence: CAIRETGASKNIQYF.

By its share, this clone is medium-sized. V and J are TRBV12-3 or TRBV12-4 and TRBJ1-2; D possibly corresponds to TRBD1 (6 bases). The CDR3 has 12 amino acids. The V gene lost 3 bases and the J gene lost 4 bases, with 6 bases spanning the gap. CDR3 bases: TGTGCCAGCAGTTTGGGGGCCTATGGCTACACCTTC. Protein sequence: CASSLGAYGYTF.

Regarding this clone: The junction shows a germline mismatch at one end, possibly a read error. The rearrangement joins TRBV19 to TRBJ2-1, with 8 bases lining up with TRBD1. Germline V gene lookup returns CDR1 LNHDA and CDR2 SQIVND (reference sequence). The CDR3 is 16 residues long. The CDR3 coding sequence is TGTGTCAGTAAATGGAATGACAGGGGTACCTACAATGAGCAGTTCTTC. It specifies CVSKWNDRGTYNEQFF. The complete variable domain, with remaining parts taken from reference TRBV19 and TRBJ2-1, reads DGGITQSPKYLFRKEGQNVTLSCEQNLNHDAMYWYRQDPGQGLRLIYYSQIVNDFQKGDIAEGYSVSREKKESFPLTVTSAQKNPTAFYLCVSKWNDRGTYNEQFFGPGTRLTVL.

There are many counts of this clone. J is TRBJ1-5 and V is TRBV4-1; TRBD1 is a possible D gene (5 bases). The ends were cut back, 4 bases at V and 6 bases at J, with 19 bases in the middle. Germline lookup yields CDR1 MGHRA and CDR2 YSYEKL. This CDR3 region has 16 residues. The DNA of the CDR3 is TGCGCCAGCAGCCCCTACGGACACCTCCCAGGTCAGCCCCAGCATTTT. Translating it yields CASSPYGHLPGQPQHF.

This clone has a count of ten or more. The chain recombines TRBV27 with TRBJ2-1; 8 positions agree with TRBD2. With V trimmed by 6 bases and J by 0 bases, 10 bases remained unmatched. The CDR3 length is 17 residues. CDR1 MNHEY and CDR2 SMNVEV come from the germline V gene (reference sequence). As DNA, the CDR3 is TGTGCCAGCAGGAGAATGGCGGGACTAGGCTCCTACAATGAGCAGTTCTTC. This encodes CASRRMAGLGSYNEQFF.